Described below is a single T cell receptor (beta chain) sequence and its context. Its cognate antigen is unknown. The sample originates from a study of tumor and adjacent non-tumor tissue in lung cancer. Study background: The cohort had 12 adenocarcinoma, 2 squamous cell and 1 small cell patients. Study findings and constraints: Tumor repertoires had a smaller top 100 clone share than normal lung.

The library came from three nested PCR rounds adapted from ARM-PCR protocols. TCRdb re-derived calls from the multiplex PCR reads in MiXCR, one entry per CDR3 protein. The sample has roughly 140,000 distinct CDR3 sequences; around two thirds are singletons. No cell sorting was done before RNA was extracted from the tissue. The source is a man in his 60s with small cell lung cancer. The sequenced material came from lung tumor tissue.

CDR3 amino acids: CAIGQGQGAEKLFF. Here the CDR3 DNA reads TGTGCCATCGGTCAAGGACAGGGTGCTGAAAAACTGTTTTTT. This chain joins TRBV6-5 and TRBJ1-4, with 8 bases fitting TRBD1. This CDR3 region has 14 residues. With V trimmed by 10 bases and J by 7 bases, 11 bases remained unmatched. Per germline, CDR1 MNHEY and CDR2 SVGAGI.